This TCR beta chain was sequenced during a study of blood T cell repertoires in COVID-19. Overall study: Spain, Italy and the United States supplied samples that represented acute and convalescent COVID-19. PBMCs, B-cell-depleted T cells, or T cells provided the cDNA or gDNA that made up the material.

This clone has just a few counts. CDR3 length equals 16 residues. Losses at the gene ends were 3 bases for V and 5 bases for J; bases not matched to a gene: 8. The germline V gene has CDR1 ENHRY and CDR2 SYGVKD. In the study's own analysis: It was from reference gene primer amplification that nucleated cell counts were estimated. TCRdb keeps only in-frame clones here, not all; method: immunoSEQ multiplex PCR. V and J calls and clone size are given by that table; D and trimming were obtained from the DNA. This table has about 220,000 clones, about 80% appearing once. The receptor was derived from a woman in her 30s who had recovered from COVID-19. This rearrangement joins TRBV10-3 to TRBJ2-2, with TRBD2 matching over 8 bases. Sequences were obtained from peripheral blood. CDR3 sequence reads: CAISEKAGERTGELFF. Here the CDR3 DNA reads TGTGCCATCAGTGAAAAAGCGGGAGAGAGGACCGGGGAGCTGTTTTTT.